Listed below are T cell receptor beta chains from one sample, sequenced in a study of identical twins. TCRdb used MiXCR to reprocess the 5' RACE reads, holding one entry per CDR3 protein. This table holds about 450,000 distinct CDR3 sequences, approximately 18% found once. Source material: naive T cells sorted from blood. These receptors were obtained from a man aged 50 to 60 in good health. Both conserved end residues are part of each CDR3. A D gene is named only where the DNA matches it firmly. Only part of the rows carry a size: once, few, many, or a class if the clone is expanded.

TRBV10-3	TRBJ2-7	many	NA	18	TGTGCCATCAGTGAGTCGAAGGGGTCTACAGGACACCCCTACGAGCAGTACTTC	CAISESKGSTGHPYEQYF
TRBV5-1	TRBJ1-6	NA	TRBD1	16	TGCGCCAGCCGGATCCCGGGACAGGGGGCGAATTCACCCCTCCACTTT	CASRIPGQGANSPLHF
TRBV4-3	TRBJ2-5	many	NA	16	TGCGCCAGCAGCCGCGGGGGGACAGGGAGGCAAGAGACCCAGTACTTC	CASSRGGTGRQETQYF
TRBV4-3	TRBJ2-2	few	TRBD2	17	TGCGCCAGCAGCCAGTCACCTAGCGGGAGCATCACCGGGGAGCTGTTTTTT	CASSQSPSGSITGELFF
TRBV29-1	TRBJ2-7	many	NA	14	TGCAGCGTTGGGCTTAGTGGGCGCGACTACGAGCAGTACTTC	CSVGLSGRDYEQYF
TRBV27	TRBJ2-3	few	NA	14	TGTGCCAGCAGTTTGACCCCGGATCCGTATACGCAGTATTTT	CASSLTPDPYTQYF
TRBV20-1	TRBJ2-5	few	NA	13	TGCAGTGCTAGTTTTGCCCCCATTAAGACCCAGTACTTC	CSASFAPIKTQYF
TRBV28	TRBJ2-7	many	TRBD2	14	TGTGCCAGCAGCCCCGCTAGCGGGAGGGGCGAGCAGTACTTC	CASSPASGRGEQYF
TRBV7-2	TRBJ2-1	many	TRBD2	16	TGTGCCAGCAGCCCGTTAAGCGGGGGGGCTTACGATGAGCAGTTCTTC	CASSPLSGGAYDEQFF
TRBV12-3/TRBV12-4	TRBJ2-7	few	NA	15	TGTGCCAGCAGTTTAGCGGGCTCCGGCTACTACGAGCAGTACTTC	CASSLAGSGYYEQYF
TRBV28	TRBJ1-4	NA	NA	14	TGTGCCAGCAGCTCCGGACAGACTAATGAAAAACTGTTTTTT	CASSSGQTNEKLFF
TRBV7-7	TRBJ2-2	NA	TRBD1	15	TGTGCCAGCAGCCAGAACAGGGGGGACACCGGGGAGCTGTTTTTT	CASSQNRGDTGELFF
TRBV28	TRBJ2-1	NA	NA	14	TGTGCCAGCAGTTTGTTCGGAGGTTCGCATGAGCAGTTCTTC	CASSLFGGSHEQFF
TRBV12-3/TRBV12-4	TRBJ2-1	NA	TRBD1	13	TGTGCCGGGGGGACAGGGGGCTGGAATGAGCAGTTCTTC	CAGGTGGWNEQFF
TRBV6-2/TRBV6-3	TRBJ2-6	few	TRBD1	17	TGTGCCAGCAGTTACGGGGACAGGGTTGCCGGGGCCAACGTCCTGACTTTC	CASSYGDRVAGANVLTF
TRBV5-1	TRBJ2-2	few	NA	15	TGCGCCAGCAGCTTGAGTCTAGCCGTCACCGGGGAGCTGTTTTTT	CASSLSLAVTGELFF
TRBV3-1	TRBJ2-5	many	NA	11	TGTGCCAGCAGCCATCAAGAGACCCAGTACTTC	CASSHQETQYF
TRBV29-1	TRBJ1-2	NA	TRBD1	11	TGCAGCGTCCCAACAGGGGGCGGCTACACCTTC	CSVPTGGGYTF
TRBV27	TRBJ2-7	NA	TRBD1	16	TGTGCCAGCAGTTTGGTTATTGGGACAGGGGGGACCGAGCAGTACTTC	CASSLVIGTGGTEQYF
TRBV2	TRBJ2-5	many	TRBD1	14	TGTGCCAGCAGTGCAACAGGGGCTCAAGAGACCCAGTACTTC	CASSATGAQETQYF
TRBV7-2	TRBJ1-3	many	NA	13	TGTGCCAGCAGCCAGGTTACGGGAAACACCATATATTTT	CASSQVTGNTIYF
TRBV11-2	TRBJ2-7	once	NA	14	TGTGCCAGCAGCTGGAGACAGGCCGCCTACGAGCAGTACTTC	CASSWRQAAYEQYF
TRBV29-1	TRBJ1-1	few	NA	13	TGCAGCGTAGCCGGGACAACGAACACTGAAGCTTTCTTT	CSVAGTTNTEAFF
TRBV29-1	TRBJ2-1	many	NA	14	TGCAGCGTTCTGCAGGGAAGCTCCTACAATGAGCAGTTCTTC	CSVLQGSSYNEQFF
TRBV20-1	TRBJ1-3	many	TRBD1	14	TGCAGTGCATGGGACAGAGAGAGGGGAAACACCATATATTTT	CSAWDRERGNTIYF
TRBV7-8	TRBJ2-1	many	TRBD2	12	TGTGCCAGCAGCTTCGGGAGGAATGAGCAGTTCTTC	CASSFGRNEQFF
TRBV20-1	TRBJ2-1	few	NA	14	TGCAGTGCTAGAGATAGACTAGAGTACAATGAGCAGTTCTTC	CSARDRLEYNEQFF
TRBV7-9	TRBJ2-7	NA	NA	14	TGTGCCAGCAGTCATGTTTTGCCCCCCTACGAGCAGTACTTC	CASSHVLPPYEQYF